This is a list of T cell receptor beta chains from one sample in a study of identical twins. One entry per CDR3 protein results from TCRdb running MiXCR on the 5' RACE reads. The sample lists approximately 700,000 distinct CDR3 sequences, 5.5% to 7.5% occurring once. Sequencing used naive T cells sorted from blood. Receptors were obtained from a man aged 18 to 35 in good health. Both conserved end residues are part of each CDR3. The order of the fields is clone size, D gene, V gene, CDR3 length, J gene, CDR3 DNA, CDR3 protein. D genes are given only for firm matches. Sizes are listed as once, few, many, or a class for an expanded clone.

many	.	TRBV5-1	15	TRBJ2-1	TGCGCCAGCAGGCTGAGCGGTGCCTCCTACAATGAGCAGTTCTTC	CASRLSGASYNEQFF
few	.	TRBV12-3/TRBV12-4	12	TRBJ2-2	TGTGCCAGCGGGATCCACACCGGGGAGCTGTTTTTT	CASGIHTGELFF
few	.	TRBV5-6	13	TRBJ2-1	TGTGCCAGCAGCTTGGCCGGGCGGGGTGAGCAGTTCTTC	CASSLAGRGEQFF
many	.	TRBV7-2	15	TRBJ1-5	TGTGCCAGCAGCCCTCGGGGGGTTAGCAATCAGCCCCAGCATTTT	CASSPRGVSNQPQHF
many	.	TRBV2	14	TRBJ1-1	TGTGCCAGCAGCTTTAACCAGGGAGATACTGAAGCTTTCTTT	CASSFNQGDTEAFF
many	TRBD2	TRBV7-9	17	TRBJ2-1	TGTGCCAGCAGCCAATCCCTCGGGAGGGCCTCCTACAATGAGCAGTTCTTC	CASSQSLGRASYNEQFF
many	.	TRBV12-3/TRBV12-4	11	TRBJ1-1	TGTGCCAGCAGTTTAACGGGGCCAGCTTTCTTT	CASSLTGPAFF
many	TRBD2	TRBV29-1	15	TRBJ2-3	TGCAGCGTTGAGGGAGGACTAGCGGGAGTAGATACGCAGTATTTT	CSVEGGLAGVDTQYF
many	.	TRBV5-1	16	TRBJ2-3	TGCGCCAGCAGCTTGGGGTTAGTGGGGAGCACAGATACGCAGTATTTT	CASSLGLVGSTDTQYF
many	.	TRBV6-1	14	TRBJ2-5	TGTGCCTCGGTCTTGGGATCGGCTGGGGAGACCCAGTACTTC	CASVLGSAGETQYF
many	TRBD2	TRBV5-1	15	TRBJ2-2	TGCGCCAGCAGCCCTAGCGGGATCGGAACCGGGGAGCTGTTTTTT	CASSPSGIGTGELFF
few	TRBD1	TRBV24-1	17	TRBJ2-5	TGTGCCACCAGTGATCGAAATGGACAGGGCCGTTCAGAGACCCAGTACTTC	CATSDRNGQGRSETQYF
many	TRBD2	TRBV6-5	19	TRBJ2-1	TGTGCCAGCAGTTTCCTTAGCACTAGCGGGATAACATCCTACAATGAGCAGTTCTTC	CASSFLSTSGITSYNEQFF
few	.	TRBV7-8	15	TRBJ2-2	TGTGCCAGCAGCCCCAGGGGCAGGGGCACCGGGGAGCTGTTTTTT	CASSPRGRGTGELFF
few	.	TRBV7-8	19	TRBJ1-1	TGTGCCAGCAGTCCCCTGTGGGGGCTGATTGAGGGAATGAACACTGAAGCTTTCTTT	CASSPLWGLIEGMNTEAFF